What follows is one T cell receptor (beta chain) and its context. The antigen is not known. These data come from a study of cytomegalovirus exposure and HLA in healthy donors. V lost 0 bases to trimming and J lost 8 bases; unmatched junction nucleotides: 1. Germline V gene sequence: CDR1 LGHNA, CDR2 YNFKEQ. The CDR3 runs 14 residues. Findings and caveats of the study: Among TCR beta chains, those listed as cytomegalovirus-associated numbered roughly 150. An ancestry cluster, one associated with Asian ancestry, reportedly showed fewer N-insertions than the approximately 670-donor mean in a later analysis.

The study ran its PCR with 60 Vbeta and 13 Jbeta primers. This table comes from immunoSEQ multiplex PCR, and its TCRdb copy is limited to in-frame clones, with some not included. This sample's table reports under 120,000 clones. The TCR sequence derives from a man over 45 in good health and CMV-seronegative. The genes are TRBV4-2 and TRBJ1-4; 9 positions match TRBD1. The sequenced material came from PBMCs. This CDR3 is CASSQDTGGEKLFF. The CDR3 nucleotides read TGTGCCAGCAGCCAAGACACAGGGGGCGAAAAACTGTTTTTT.